This record concerns one T cell receptor (beta chain) sequence. The antigen this receptor binds is unknown. No much larger clone exists at a distance of one base, and base qualities are not known. This sample stems from a study of T-cell reconstitution after alpha-beta-depleted transplantation in children (dated by TCRdb to about 2016). For the wider study: Using TCR repertoire profiling, the study followed T-cell immune reconstitution in a quantitative way in children after TCRalphabeta/CD19-depleted allogeneic hematopoietic cell transplantation.

The CDR3 measures 13 amino acids from cysteine to phenylalanine. Only the CDR3 region is kept as DNA, spanning 39 bases read in frame from base 1. CDR1 SGHRS and CDR2 YFSETQ were looked up in the germline V gene. Clipping removes 3 bases from V and 8 bases from J, with 3 as the unmatched junction base count. The method behind the library was PCR. Sequencing was performed on an Illumina HiSeq 2500. Molecular barcoding was employed in the preparation of TCR libraries, with unique molecular identifiers being used to normalize TCRbeta repertoire quantification. The public reads were quality trimmed at Q25 with fastp and then assembled into clones with MiXCR by TCRdb, keeping productive beta chains. For every CDR3 protein sequence, its rows merge into one entry that carries the most common genes and DNA. In this sample the table shows 400,000 to 500,000 distinct CDR3 sequences, 11% of which occur a single time. The ten largest clones capture roughly 5.5% of the sample.

This sample comprised PBMCs from the stem cell graft donor, obtained from the stem cell graft. This clonotype was obtained from a human donor who donated a stem cell graft to a child with acute myeloid leukemia. The chain links TRBV5-1 with TRBJ2-4; 9 bases in the middle match TRBD1. Here the CDR3 is given as CASSSGQGDIQYF. The sequenced DNA: TGCGCCAGCAGCTCGGGACAGGGCGACATTCAGTACTTC.